This T cell receptor beta chain appears in the sequencing data of a study of PD-1 blockade in classical Hodgkin lymphoma. Study-level points and caveats: Similar baseline diversity was found in complete responders and newly diagnosed patients.

All the patients suffered relapse after autologous stem cell transplantation, and brentuximab vedotin exposure differed. V lost 5 bases to trimming and J lost 2 bases, with 16 bases between them. This CDR3 is built from 16 residues. Looked up from germline, CDR1 is SGHAT and CDR2 is FQNNGV. TCRdb's copy holds only in-frame clones and misses some; the assay was immunoSEQ multiplex PCR. The sample carries nearly 25,000 clones, approximately 80% recorded once. Turning to this clone: The antigen is undetermined.

The genes are TRBV11-2 and TRBJ1-3; D perhaps matches TRBD1 (5 bases). The sequencing here drew on peripheral blood mononuclear cells (PBMCs), taken before the second cycle of nivolumab. The TCR sequence derives from a human donor with classical Hodgkin lymphoma. This CDR3 reads CASSKRPGNTGNTIYF. The CDR3 DNA is TGTGCCAGCAGCAAACGTCCAGGGAACACTGGAAACACCATATATTTT.